This paragraph covers one T cell receptor beta chain sequence. Its antigen is still unknown. The sample originates from a study of blood T cells in healthy people across ages. Those donating, healthy Caucasian individuals from Russia, were aged about 6 to 100. Whole-study findings and limits: Aged donors had fewer naive CD4+ cells and lower diversity than long-lived donors. Diversity of TCR beta per million T cells declined in a roughly linear way with age.

PCR was performed a second time for about 7 to 11 cycles using a sample-barcoded 5' primer and a J-beta primer mix. Template switching added a 12-random-nucleotide identifier to every cDNA molecule. In TCRdb, the 5' RACE reads were re-called with MiXCR into one record per CDR3 protein. The sample includes about 1.8 million distinct CDR3 sequences, about 50% of them seen just once. V was trimmed by 2 bases and J by 6 bases, leaving 11 bases between them. This CDR3 has 15 residues. The specimen was blood. This chain connects TRBV12-3 or TRBV12-4 to TRBJ1-6, with D hard to call. This TCR derives from a middle-aged woman in good health. CDR3 in amino acids: CASSLSLGSNSPLHF. In DNA form, the CDR3 reads TGTGCCAGCAGTTTATCACTGGGATCTAATTCACCCCTCCACTTT.